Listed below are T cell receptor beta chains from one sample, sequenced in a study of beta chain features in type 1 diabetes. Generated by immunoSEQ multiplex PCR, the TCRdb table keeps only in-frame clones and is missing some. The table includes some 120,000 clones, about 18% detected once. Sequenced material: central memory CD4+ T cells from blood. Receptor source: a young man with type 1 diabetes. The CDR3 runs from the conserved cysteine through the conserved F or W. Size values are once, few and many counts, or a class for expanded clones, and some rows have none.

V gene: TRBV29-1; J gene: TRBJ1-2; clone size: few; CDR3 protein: CSVEGRGQNYGYTF
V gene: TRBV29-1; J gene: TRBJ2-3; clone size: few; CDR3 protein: CSVPRDKTLEAQYF
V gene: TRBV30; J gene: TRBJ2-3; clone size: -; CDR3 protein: CAWSPLGGITDTQYF
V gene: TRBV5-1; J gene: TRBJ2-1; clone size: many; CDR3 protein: CASSSASGAFYNEQFF
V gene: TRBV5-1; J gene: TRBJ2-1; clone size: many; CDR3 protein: CASTIIPVSYNEQFF
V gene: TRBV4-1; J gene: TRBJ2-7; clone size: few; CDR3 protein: CASSQRESYEQYF
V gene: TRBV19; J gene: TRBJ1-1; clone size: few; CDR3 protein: CASSISGGARTEAFF
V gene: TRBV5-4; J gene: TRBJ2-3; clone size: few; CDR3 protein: CASSLEGLPPDTQYF
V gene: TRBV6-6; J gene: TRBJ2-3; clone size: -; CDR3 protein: CASSYSAGDTDTQYF
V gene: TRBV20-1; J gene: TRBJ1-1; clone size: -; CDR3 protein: CSARGDREAFF
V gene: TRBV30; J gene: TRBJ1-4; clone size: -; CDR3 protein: CAWSVRLNEKLFF
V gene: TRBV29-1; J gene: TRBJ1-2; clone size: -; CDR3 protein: CSVGDRNYGYTF
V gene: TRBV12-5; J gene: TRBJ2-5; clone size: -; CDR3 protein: CASGLVAFGGRGGETQYF
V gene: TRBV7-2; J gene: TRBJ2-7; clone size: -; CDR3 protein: CASSLDPSGSYEQYF
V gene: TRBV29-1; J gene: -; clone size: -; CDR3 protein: CSVEGTAYEQYF
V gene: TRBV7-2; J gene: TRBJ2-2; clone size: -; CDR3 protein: CASSPRLAGNTGELFF
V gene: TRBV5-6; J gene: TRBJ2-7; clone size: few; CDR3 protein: CASSLEGQGPSYEQYF
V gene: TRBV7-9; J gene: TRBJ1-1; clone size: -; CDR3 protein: CASSPWEGTEAFF
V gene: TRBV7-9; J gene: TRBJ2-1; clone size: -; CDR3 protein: CASSPSGAFDEQFF
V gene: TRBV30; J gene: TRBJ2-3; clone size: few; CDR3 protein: CAWSVLLGDTQYF
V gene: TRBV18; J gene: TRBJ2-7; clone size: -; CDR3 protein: CASSPNPGTGGGEQYF
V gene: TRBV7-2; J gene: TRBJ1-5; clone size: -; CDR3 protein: CASSLTANQPQHF
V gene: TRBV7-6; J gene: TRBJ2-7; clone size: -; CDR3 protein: CASSSSRGGNEQYF
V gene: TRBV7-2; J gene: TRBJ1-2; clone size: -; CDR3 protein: CASSLIIQGDYGYTF
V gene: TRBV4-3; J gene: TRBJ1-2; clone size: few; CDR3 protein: CASSQDVGSYGYTF
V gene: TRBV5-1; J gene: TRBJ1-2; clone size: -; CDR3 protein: CASSLDLRDRVPTGYTF
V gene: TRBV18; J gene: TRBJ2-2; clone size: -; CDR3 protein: CASSTYRVNTGELFF
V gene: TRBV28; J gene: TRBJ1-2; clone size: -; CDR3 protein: CASSVPDRDFNGYTF
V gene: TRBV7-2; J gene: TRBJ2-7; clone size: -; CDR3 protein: CANSFSLAEQYF
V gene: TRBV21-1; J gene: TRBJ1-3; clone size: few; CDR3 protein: CAACRGPSGNTIYF
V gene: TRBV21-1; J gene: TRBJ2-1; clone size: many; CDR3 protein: CASSPLGTGGLVQFF
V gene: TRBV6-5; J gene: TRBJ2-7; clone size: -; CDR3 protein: CASSYGTGYEQYF
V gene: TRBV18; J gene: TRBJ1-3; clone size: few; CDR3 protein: CASSRVSGNTIYF
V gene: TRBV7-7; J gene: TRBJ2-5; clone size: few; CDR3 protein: CASSPTGPETQYF
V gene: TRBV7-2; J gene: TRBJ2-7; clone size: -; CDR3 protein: CASSPQGRDYEQYF
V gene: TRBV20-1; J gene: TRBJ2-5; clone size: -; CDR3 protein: CSPKGSTPYF
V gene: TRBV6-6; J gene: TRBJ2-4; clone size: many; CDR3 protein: CASSLRDDIQYF
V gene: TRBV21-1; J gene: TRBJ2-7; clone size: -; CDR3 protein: CASSKRKTEFYYEQYF
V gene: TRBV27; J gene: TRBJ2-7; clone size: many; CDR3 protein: CASSSPTEQYF
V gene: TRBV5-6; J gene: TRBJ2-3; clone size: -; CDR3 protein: CASSLGTGGGVDTQYF
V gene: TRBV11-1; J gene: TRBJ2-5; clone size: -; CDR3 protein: CASNARSRQGGGETQYF